The clone carrying this T cell receptor (beta chain) was recorded many times. For sorted libraries, the input was 1 million CD4+ or CD8+ T cells. The data belong to a study of neurological immune-mediated disorders. TCRdb independently ran MiXCR on the 5' RACE reads; one entry per CDR3 protein. The data show 11,000 to 15,000 distinct CDR3 sequences, around 13% seen once. The clonotype comes from a female donor with HTLV-1-associated myelopathy (HAM/TSP). The sample consisted of CD8+ T cells from blood.

Here the CDR3 reads CASSVRQGPYEQYF. CDR3 bases: TGTGCCAGCAGTGTCCGACAGGGTCCCTACGAGCAGTACTTC. V is TRBV28 and J is TRBJ2-7; 7 nucleotides line up with TRBD1. The CDR3 sequence is 14 residues long. Germline-derived CDR1 and CDR2 are MDHEN and SYDVKM. Trimming took 5 bases from V and 2 from J; bases not matched to a gene: 6. Based on the CDR3 plus reference TRBV28 and TRBJ2-7, the full variable domain is DVKVTQSSRYLVKRTGEKVFLECVQDMDHENMFWYRQDPGLGLRLIYFSYDVKMKEKGDIPEGYSVSREKKERFSLILESASTNQTSMYLCASSVRQGPYEQYFGPGTRLTVT.